Reported below is one T cell receptor (beta chain). This CDR3 is also generated by other DNA sequences in the sample. The CDR3 consists of 13 residues. J gave up 4 bases and V 8 bases, and 6 bases lay outside the gene matches. The germline CDR1 and CDR2 sequences are MNHEY and SMNVEV (reference sequence). These data belong to a study of cytomegalovirus exposure and HLA in healthy donors. Both 60 Vbeta primers and 13 Jbeta primers went into the PCR. Profiled with immunoSEQ multiplex PCR; TCRdb holds only in-frame clones, not every one. The sample records approximately 200,000 clones, roughly four fifths being singletons.

The clonotype originates from a woman aged 25-40 years in good health and CMV-seropositive. The chain uses TRBV27 and TRBJ2-7; 9 bases match TRBD1. Specimen: PBMCs. The CDR3 spells CASRGQGRYEQYF. The CDR3 coding sequence is TGTGCCAGCCGAGGACAGGGGAGGTACGAGCAGTACTTC.